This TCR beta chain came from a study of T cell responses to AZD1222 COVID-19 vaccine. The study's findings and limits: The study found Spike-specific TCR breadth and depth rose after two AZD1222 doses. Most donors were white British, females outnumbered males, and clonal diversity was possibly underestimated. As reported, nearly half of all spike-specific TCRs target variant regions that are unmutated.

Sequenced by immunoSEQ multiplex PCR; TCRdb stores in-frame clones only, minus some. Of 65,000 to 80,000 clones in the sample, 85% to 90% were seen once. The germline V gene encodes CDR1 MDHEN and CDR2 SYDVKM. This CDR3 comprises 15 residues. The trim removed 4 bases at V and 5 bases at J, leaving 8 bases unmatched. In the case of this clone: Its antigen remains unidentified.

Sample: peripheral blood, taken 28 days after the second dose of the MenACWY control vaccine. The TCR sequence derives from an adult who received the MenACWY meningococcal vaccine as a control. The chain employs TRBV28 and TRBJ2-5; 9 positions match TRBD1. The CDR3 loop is CASSSNRGQGETQYF. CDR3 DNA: TGTGCCAGCAGTTCAAACAGGGGGCAGGGGGAGACCCAGTACTTC.